This T cell receptor beta chain originates from a study of OX40 agonist ivuxolimab in advanced cancers. Study overall: From 23 to 79 years was the age range, with a mean of around 60 years, and approximately 84% were male. Therapy given before enrollment (anti-PD-1, anti-PD-L1 or anti-CTLA-4) was allowed, and 35% to 45% had some. Whole-study findings and limits: In a subset of nonresponders, normalized T-cell clonal expansion was also low.

CDR3 size: 14 residues. The V gene's germline CDR1 is SGHNT and CDR2 YENEEA. Trimming cost V 5 bases and J 9 bases; bases outside gene matches: 6. A remark on this clone: No antigen is known for it.

TCRdb's table, derived via immunoSEQ multiplex PCR, lists solely in-frame clones and lacks some. The table shows 40,000 to 60,000 clones, with 79% occurring only once. The sample here was CD4+ or CD8+ T cells sorted from blood, taken in a trial of the OX40 agonist ivuxolimab. The J gene is TRBJ2-1, the V gene TRBV11-3; 11 positions match TRBD2. The receptor comes from an adult with an advanced solid tumor such as melanoma, head and neck, liver or kidney cancer. The CDR3 DNA reads TGTGCCAGCAGCATGACTAGCGGGGCGGGTGAGCAGTTCTTC. This translates into CASSMTSGAGEQFF.